These 16 T cell receptor beta chains came from one sample sequenced in a study of blood T cells in healthy people across ages. Combining a sample-barcoded 5' primer with a J-beta primer mix, a second PCR ran for about 7 to 11 cycles. MiXCR, applied by TCRdb to the 5' RACE reads, yields one record per CDR3 protein. The table records hundreds of thousands of distinct CDR3 sequences, about 30% of them present only once. The sample was blood. Receptor source: a woman at least 80 years old in good health.

This clonotype was picked up many times. One junction end does not reproduce the germline sequence, and a read error may be involved. The J gene is TRBJ2-5, the V gene TRBV7-2; TRBD2 agrees at 12 bases. The CDR3 has 15 residues. Germline V CDR1 and CDR2: SGHTA, FQGNSA. Here the CDR3 reads CASSLAGGTQETQYF. The CDR3 DNA follows: TGTGCCAGCAGCCTAGCGGGGGGGACCCAAGAGACCCAGTACTTC.

This chain connects TRBV5-1 to TRBJ2-2; D is perhaps TRBD1 (5 bases). CDR3 size: 15 residues. V dropped 4 bases and J dropped 6 bases, with 16 bases sitting between them. The germline CDR1 and CDR2 sequences are SGHRS and YFSETQ. CDR3 sequence reads: CASSISGARPGELFF. CDR3 coding DNA: TGCGCCAGCAGCATAAGTGGGGCGCGACCCGGGGAGCTGTTTTTT.

V usage is TRBV20-1 and J usage is TRBJ1-6; 7 bases fit TRBD1. V gave up 6 bases and J gave up 9 bases; unmatched junction bases: 8. Germline lookup yields CDR1 DFQATT and CDR2 SNEGSKA (reference sequence). This CDR3 contains 13 residues. The CDR3 protein is CSAGDRASSPLHF. CDR3 nucleotides: TGCAGTGCCGGAGACAGGGCGAGTTCACCCCTCCACTTT.

Comments on this clonotype: A much larger clone differs by one base, so this may be a read error. The chain joins TRBV6-5 to TRBJ2-1, with TRBD2 matching over 11 bases. V dropped 2 bases and J dropped 13; count of bases not matched to a gene: 19. CDR3 length: 18 residues. Germline CDR1 and CDR2: MNHEY and SVGAGI. The CDR3 loop reads CASSYGASGGLFQETQFF. The CDR3 DNA reads as TGTGCCAGCAGTTACGGGGCTAGCGGGGGGTTGTTCCAAGAGACCCAGTTCTTC.

This clonotype has more than one count but fewer than ten. This chain uses TRBV2 with TRBJ2-3; TRBD1 aligns across 10 bases. V was pared by 6 bases and J by 14 bases, with 8 bases of the junction left unmatched. The CDR3 is 12 amino acids. Germline lookup yields CDR1 SNHLY and CDR2 FYNNEI. The CDR3 region has the DNA TGTGCCAGCAGGGCGACAGGGGGCTCGAGGTATTTT. Its protein product is CASRATGGSRYF.

This clonotype was observed a handful of times. The rearrangement uses TRBV5-4 and TRBJ1-2, with 12 bases matching TRBD1. Trimming at V came to 5 bases and at J to 4 bases, leaving 9 bases not matched to a gene. The CDR3 loop spans 16 amino acids. Germline-derived CDR1 and CDR2 are SGHNT and YYREEE (reference sequence). DNA of the CDR3: TGTGCCAGCAGGCCGGGACAGGGGGCGTCTAGCTATGGCTACACCTTC. Protein sequence: CASRPGQGASSYGYTF.

This clonotype has ten or more counts. The rearrangement uses TRBV20-1 and TRBJ2-1, with D possibly TRBD1 on 5 matching bases. Per germline, CDR1 DFQATT and CDR2 SNEGSKA (reference sequence). The CDR3 is made up of 18 amino acids. Trimming took off 3 bases at V and 5 bases at J, with 26 bases between the two ends. The CDR3 protein is CSARWGRGGPGSNNEQFF. The CDR3 nucleotides are TGCAGTGCTAGGTGGGGCCGTGGCGGCCCAGGCAGCAACAATGAGCAGTTCTTC.

This clonotype has a handful of counts. The V and J genes are TRBV5-5 and TRBJ1-1; D is undetermined. This CDR3 contains 16 residues. Trimming left V 0 bases short and J 3 bases short, with 15 bases between. Germline V gene sequence: CDR1 SGHKS, CDR2 YYEKEE (reference sequence). The CDR3 DNA reads TGTGCCAGCAGCTTGGCTGCCGTAAATTGGGACACTGAAGCTTTCTTT. It codes for CASSLAAVNWDTEAFF.

The CDR3 reads CASSYGWTGEGYEQFF. The CDR3 DNA reads as TGTGCCAGCAGTTACGGTTGGACAGGGGAAGGGTATGAGCAGTTCTTC. The chain is built from TRBV6-5 and TRBJ2-1; TRBD1 matches at 9 bases. Germline-derived CDR1 and CDR2 are MNHEY and SVGAGI. The CDR3 is 16 amino acids. V was clipped by 2 bases and J by 8 bases; unmatched bases: 10.

This clonotype occurred many times. The chain uses TRBV20-1 and TRBJ1-4; D gene unclear. The CDR3 extends over 13 amino acids. Germline CDR1 is DFQATT and CDR2 is SNEGSKA (reference sequence). Trimming took 3 bases from V and 3 from J, leaving 8 bases between them. As DNA, the CDR3 is TGCAGTGCTAGTGCGCAGTCTAATGAAAAACTGTTTTTT. Protein product: CSASAQSNEKLFF.

This clonotype was seen more than once but under ten times. The chain uses TRBV25-1 and TRBJ1-2; no clear D gene. V lost 3 bases and J lost 4, with 12 bases in between. Germline loops: CDR1 MGHDK, CDR2 SYGVNS. CDR3 length equals 14 residues. CDR3 in amino acids: CASSERQGSYGYTF. The DNA of the CDR3 is TGTGCCAGCAGTGAGCGACAAGGATCCTATGGCTACACCTTC.

This chain links TRBV10-3 with TRBJ2-7; D perhaps matches TRBD2 (6 bases). V lost 4 bases, J lost 6 bases, and 16 bases lay in between. The CDR3 length is 14 residues. Per germline, CDR1 ENHRY and CDR2 SYGVKD. The CDR3 sequence is CAISGDGSRVEQYF. CDR3 nucleotide sequence: TGTGCCATCAGTGGCGACGGGAGTAGGGTCGAGCAGTACTTC.

In DNA form, the CDR3 reads TGCGCCAGCAGCTTGCGGGACAGGGGCAGCGAGCAGTACTTC. Protein product: CASSLRDRGSEQYF. The V and J genes are TRBV5-1 and TRBJ2-7, with 10 nucleotides matching TRBD1. Germline loops: CDR1 SGHRS, CDR2 YFSETQ. This CDR3 has 14 residues. V lost 1 base to trimming and J lost 6 bases; unmatched junction nucleotides: 4.

This chain links TRBV24-1 with TRBJ1-1; 9 bases fit TRBD1. The germline CDR1 and CDR2 sequences are KGHDR and SFDVKD. The length of the CDR3 is 14 residues. The junction had 7 bases not matched to a gene; V was cut back by 9 bases and J by 3 bases. The CDR3 protein is CATRGQGKDTEAFF. The CDR3 DNA is TGTGCCACCCGAGGACAGGGGAAGGACACTGAAGCTTTCTTT.

A note on this clonotype: This may come from a read error, since a much larger clone is one base off. The CDR3 loop is CASSLGTRYQGTQYF. The CDR3 DNA reads TGTGCCAGCAGCTTAGGAACGAGGTACCAAGGGACCCAGTACTTC. This chain uses TRBV7-9 with TRBJ2-5; D is uncertain. This CDR3 is 15 amino acids long. Germline CDR1 reads SEHNR; CDR2 reads FQNEAQ (reference sequence).

This clonotype was counted many times. The V gene is TRBV9, the J gene TRBJ2-7; TRBD2 matches 8 bases. The CDR3 totals 17 residues. Germline V gives CDR1 SGDLS, CDR2 YYNGEE. V lost 2 bases, J lost 3 bases, and 13 bases stayed unmatched. CDR3 amino acids: CASSVNSGGTGSYEQYF. The CDR3 DNA reads as TGTGCCAGCAGCGTCAACTCGGGGGGGACGGGGAGCTACGAGCAGTACTTC.